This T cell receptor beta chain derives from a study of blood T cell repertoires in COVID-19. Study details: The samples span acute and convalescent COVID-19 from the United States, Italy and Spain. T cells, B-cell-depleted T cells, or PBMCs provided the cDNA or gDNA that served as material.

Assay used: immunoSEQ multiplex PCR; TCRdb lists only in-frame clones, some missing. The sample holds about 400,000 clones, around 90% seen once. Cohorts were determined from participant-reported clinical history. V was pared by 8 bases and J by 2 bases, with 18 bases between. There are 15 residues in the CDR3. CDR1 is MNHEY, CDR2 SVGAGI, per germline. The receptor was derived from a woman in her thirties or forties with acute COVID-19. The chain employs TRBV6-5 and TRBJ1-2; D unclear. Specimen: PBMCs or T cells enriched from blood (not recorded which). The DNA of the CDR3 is TGTGCCAGCGGGCGAGGGCCGAGGAGGAACTATGGCTACACCTTC. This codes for CASGRGPRRNYGYTF.